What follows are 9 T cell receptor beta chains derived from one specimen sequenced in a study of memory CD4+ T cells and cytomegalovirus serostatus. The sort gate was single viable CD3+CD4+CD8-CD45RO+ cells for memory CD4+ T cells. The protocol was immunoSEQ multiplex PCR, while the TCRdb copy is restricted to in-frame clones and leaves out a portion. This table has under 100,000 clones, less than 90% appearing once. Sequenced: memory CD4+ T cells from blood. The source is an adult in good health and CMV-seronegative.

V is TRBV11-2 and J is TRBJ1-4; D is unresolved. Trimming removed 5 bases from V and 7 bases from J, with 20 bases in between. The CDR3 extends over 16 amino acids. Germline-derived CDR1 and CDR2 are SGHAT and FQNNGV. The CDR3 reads CASSPAAGVRGEKLFF. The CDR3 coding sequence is TGTGCCAGCAGCCCCGCGGCGGGAGTACGGGGTGAAAAACTGTTTTTT.

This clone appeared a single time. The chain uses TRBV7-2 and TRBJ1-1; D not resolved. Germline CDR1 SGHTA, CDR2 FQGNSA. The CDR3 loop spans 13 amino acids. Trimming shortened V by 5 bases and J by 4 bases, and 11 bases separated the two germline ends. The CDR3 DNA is TGTGCCAGCAGCCCGATCGGTACCACTGAAGCTTTCTTT. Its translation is CASSPIGTTEAFF.

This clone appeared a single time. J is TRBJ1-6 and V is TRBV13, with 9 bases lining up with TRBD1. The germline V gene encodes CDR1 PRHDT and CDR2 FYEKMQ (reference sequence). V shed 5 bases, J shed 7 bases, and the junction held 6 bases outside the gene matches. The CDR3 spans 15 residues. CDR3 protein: CASSRTGETNSPLHF. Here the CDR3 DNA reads TGTGCCAGCAGCCGGACAGGGGAGACCAATTCACCCCTCCACTTT.

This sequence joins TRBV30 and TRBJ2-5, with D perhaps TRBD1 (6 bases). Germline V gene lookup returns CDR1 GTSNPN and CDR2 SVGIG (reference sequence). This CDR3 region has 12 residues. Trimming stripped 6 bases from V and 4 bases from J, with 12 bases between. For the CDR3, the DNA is TGTGCCTGCTGTGGGGGCGGAGAGACCCAGTACTTC. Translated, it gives CACCGGGETQYF.

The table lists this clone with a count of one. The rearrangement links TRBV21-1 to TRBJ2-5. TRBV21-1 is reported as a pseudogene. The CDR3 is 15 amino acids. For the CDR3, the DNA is TGTGCCAGCAGCAAATTAAGGCAGCTCCAAGAGACCCAGTACTTC. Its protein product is CASSKLRQLQETQYF.

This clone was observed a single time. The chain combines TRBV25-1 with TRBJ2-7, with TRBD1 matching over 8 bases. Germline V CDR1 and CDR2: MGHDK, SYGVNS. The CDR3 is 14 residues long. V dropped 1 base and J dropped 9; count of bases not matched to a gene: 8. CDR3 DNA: TGTGCCAGCAGTGAATCTACCACAGGGGGATTGCAGTACTTC. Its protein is CASSESTTGGLQYF.

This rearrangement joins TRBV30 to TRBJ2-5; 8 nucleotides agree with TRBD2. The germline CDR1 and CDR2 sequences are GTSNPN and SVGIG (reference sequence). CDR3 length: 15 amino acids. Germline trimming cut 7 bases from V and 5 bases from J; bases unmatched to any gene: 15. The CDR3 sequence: CALNRLGTSRETQYF. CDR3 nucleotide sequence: TGTGCCTTAAACCGCCTTGGGACTAGTAGGGAGACCCAGTACTTC.

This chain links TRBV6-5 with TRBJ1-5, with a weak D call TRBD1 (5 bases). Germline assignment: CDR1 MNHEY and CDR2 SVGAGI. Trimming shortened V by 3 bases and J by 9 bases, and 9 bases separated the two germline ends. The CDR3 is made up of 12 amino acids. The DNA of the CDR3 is TGTGCCAGCAGTTATCCCGGGGGGCCCCAGCATTTT. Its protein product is CASSYPGGPQHF.

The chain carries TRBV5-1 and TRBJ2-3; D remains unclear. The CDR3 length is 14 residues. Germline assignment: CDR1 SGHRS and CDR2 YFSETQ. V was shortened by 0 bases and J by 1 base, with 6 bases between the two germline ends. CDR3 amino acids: CASSLEDRTDTQYF. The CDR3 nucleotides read TGCGCCAGCAGCTTGGAGGATCGCACAGATACGCAGTATTTT.